The entry below gives a single T cell receptor (beta chain) sequence along with its context. This sample was taken from a study of blood T cell repertoires in COVID-19. Study at large: Nucleic acid was either cDNA or gDNA, and it came from T cells, B-cell-depleted T cells, or PBMCs.

Using immunoSEQ multiplex PCR, the repertoire was profiled, and TCRdb retains in-frame clones only, with some absent. The top ten clones hold around 5.5% of a sample with tens of thousands of clones, over 75% of them seen once. With 4 bases clipped from V and 5 bases from J, the junction kept 10 bases outside the gene matches. Germline CDR1 KGHDR, CDR2 SFDVKD. This CDR3 spans 17 amino acids. This TCR was sampled from a man of 80 years or more in a cohort sampled during active COVID-19. The sample taken for sequencing was peripheral blood. This rearrangement joins TRBV24-1 to TRBJ2-2; 9 bases match TRBD1. CDR3: CATSEPPGQGRTGELFF. Here the CDR3 DNA reads TGTGCCACCAGTGAGCCCCCGGGACAGGGTCGGACCGGGGAGCTGTTTTTT.